The present entry profiles one T cell receptor (beta chain) with its context. Its antigen is not identified. There were TCR beta CDR3 regions amplified from RNA transcripts. The HTBI primer set was used in a first-round RT-PCR of the TCR CDR3. TCRdb independently ran MiXCR on the multiplex PCR reads; one entry per CDR3 protein. The table lists some 210,000 distinct CDR3 sequences, roughly 15% of them singletons. The data were taken from a study of T cells in Graves' hyperthyroidism and ophthalmopathy. Losses at the gene ends were 10 bases for V and 1 base for J; bases not matched to a gene: 9. CDR3 length: 15 residues. Per germline, CDR1 LNHDA and CDR2 SQIVND (reference sequence). Study observations and caveats: Expanded thyroid clonotypes (above 0.001) were mostly also found in blood.

Using around 10 ml of fresh peripheral blood, PBMCs were prepared. Sequencing was performed on blood. The TCR comes from a man aged 45-60 years with Graves' hyperthyroidism. The chain is built from TRBV19 and TRBJ2-3; 9 positions agree with TRBD1. Here the CDR3 DNA reads TGTGCCACCCTGGACAGGGGAATTCGCACAGATACGCAGTATTTT. It translates to CATLDRGIRTDTQYF.